This TCR beta chain was obtained from a study of beta chain features in type 1 diabetes. Whole-study results and caveats: In all four CD4+ subsets, TCRB CDR3 length was significantly, moderately reduced in type 1 diabetes. It was among patients, rather than healthy donors, that naive, central memory and Treg TCRB repertoires appeared more similar. For type 1 diabetes patients, VDJ junctions showed fewer insertions and more deletions.

Sorted CD4+ subsets: naive, central memory, regulatory, stem cell-like memory (CD45RO/CCR7/CD25/CD127/CD95/CD27 panel). About this clone itself: Its target is unknown.

V shed 5 bases and J 2 bases; nucleotides not matched to a gene: 4. The CDR3 length is 14 residues. The germline V gene has CDR1 SEHNR and CDR2 FQNEAQ (reference sequence). Expressed TCRB transcripts were sequenced because the isolated RNA had all been reverse transcribed beforehand. Naive, central memory and regulatory T cell samples came to a mean of approximately 3.3 million reads. The table came from immunoSEQ multiplex PCR; TCRdb's copy has only in-frame clones and leaves some out. The sample has under 350,000 clones; around 25% are singletons. This clonotype originated in a woman under 40 with type 1 diabetes. Material: naive CD4+ T cells from blood. The rearrangement joins TRBV7-9 to TRBJ1-2, with 8 nucleotides matching TRBD1. Written as DNA, the CDR3 is TGTGCCAGCAGCCCAGGGGGCGGCAACTATGGCTACACCTTC. This sequence encodes CASSPGGGNYGYTF.